This T cell receptor (beta chain) appears in the sequencing data of a study of cytomegalovirus exposure and HLA in healthy donors. Both 60 Vbeta primers and 13 Jbeta primers went into the PCR. The data were produced by immunoSEQ multiplex PCR, yet TCRdb's version contains in-frame clones alone and is incomplete. Seen here are about 200,000 clones, approximately 80% observed once, and the top ten hold more than 1.3%. V was clipped by 4 bases and J by 0 bases, with 10 bases between them. From germline, CDR1 is SGHNT and CDR2 YENEEA. The CDR3 has 15 amino acids. About this clone itself: No antigen is known for it.

Study-level points and caveats: In a later analysis, HLA-associated TCR beta chains were more clonally expanded than equally common others.

The V call is TRBV11-3, the J call TRBJ2-1; D gene unclear. Sequencing was carried out using PBMCs. The source of this sequence is a girl between 5 and 17 years old in good health and CMV-seronegative. Written as DNA, the CDR3 is TGTGCCAGCAGCTCAACCGGTGGCTCCTACAATGAGCAGTTCTTC. Encoded protein: CASSSTGGSYNEQFF.